This TCR beta chain derives from a study of CD8 T cells in Susac syndrome. Whole-study findings and limits: Clonal expansion was not seen in any Susac syndrome CD4+ T cell repertoire.

The CDR3 sequence is 16 residues long. Germline CDR1 is SQVTM and CDR2 is ANQGSEA. Trimming stripped 7 bases from V and 4 bases from J, with 25 bases between. Random hexamers were used to reverse transcribe the RNA input (roughly 0.5 to 1 ug). By means of immunoSEQ multiplex PCR, TCR beta CDR3 spanning 54 Vbeta and 13 Jbeta underwent amplification. TCRdb itself ran the immunoSEQ multiplex PCR reads through MiXCR, one entry per CDR3 protein. Of 150,000 to 200,000 distinct CDR3 sequences listed, 90% to 96% are singletons. Worth noting for this clonotype: Its antigen remains unidentified.

The chain uses TRBV29-1 and TRBJ1-2, with D hard to call. Material: CD4+ T cells from PBMCs. The receptor comes from a human donor with Susac syndrome. The CDR3 DNA reads as TGCAGCGCCAATACTGGCAGTGGACCGAGCCCCTATGGCTACACCTTC. Translation: CSANTGSGPSPYGYTF.